The 24 T cell receptor beta chains given below trace back to one sample, sequenced in a study of blood T cell repertoires in COVID-19 (TCRdb year 2020). The library was generated by the immunoSEQ multiplex PCR assay. In TCRdb, the immuneACCESS table is reduced to in-frame sequences with V and J assigned. These tables do not hold every clone; where another copy was compared, an unresolved V gene accounts for under half, and the others remain unexplained. The sample records approximately 77,000 clones, 75% to 90% of which are singletons. Clones ranked in the top ten supply around 4.8% of the sample. Source material: peripheral blood. These receptors all stem from a woman aged 70-85 years with acute or convalescent COVID-19.

This clone was seen more than once but under ten times. The rearrangement uses TRBV9 and TRBJ2-1; perhaps TRBD1 as D (6 bases). This CDR3 is built from 13 residues. Per germline, CDR1 SGDLS and CDR2 YYNGEE. V shed 2 bases and J shed 9 bases, with 12 bases lying between them. The CDR3 here is CASSVYRAGEQFF. CDR3 DNA: TGTGCCAGCAGCGTGTACAGGGCAGGTGAGCAGTTCTTC.

Details on this clone: This same CDR3 is encoded by further DNA sequences in the sample. J is TRBJ1-2 and V is TRBV6-2 or TRBV6-3; D may be TRBD1 (6 bases). From germline, CDR1 is MNHEY and CDR2 SVGEGT. Trimming left V 6 bases short and J 2 bases short, with 10 bases between. The CDR3 is 13 residues long. The CDR3 reads CASSLGANYGYTF. For the CDR3, the DNA is TGTGCCAGCAGCTTGGGGGCGAACTATGGCTACACCTTC.

The J gene is TRBJ1-5, the V gene TRBV6-4; tentative D call: TRBD1 (6 bases). The length of the CDR3 is 14 residues. CDR1 MRHNA and CDR2 SNTAGT come from the germline V gene. The ends were cut back, 2 bases at V and 3 bases at J, with 8 bases in the middle. This CDR3 reads CASSDRGFNQPQHF. In nucleotides, the CDR3 is TGTGCCAGCAGTGACAGGGGGTTCAATCAGCCCCAGCATTTT.

The V gene is TRBV6-2 or TRBV6-3, the J gene TRBJ2-1; 9 bases agree with TRBD2. The trim removed 4 bases at V and 9 bases at J, leaving 7 bases unmatched. The germline V gene has CDR1 MNHEY and CDR2 SVGEGT. The CDR3 consists of 14 residues. The CDR3 loop is CASSLGGGASEQFF. The CDR3 region has the DNA TGTGCCAGCAGTTTGGGCGGGGGGGCCAGTGAGCAGTTCTTC.

Here the CDR3 reads CASSFTGNTEAFF. CDR3 nucleotide sequence: TGTGCCAGCAGCTTTACAGGGAACACTGAAGCTTTCTTT. J is TRBJ1-1 and V is TRBV7-3; possibly TRBD1 for D (5 bases). Germline V gene sequence: CDR1 SGHTA, CDR2 FQGTGA. V was shortened by 3 bases and J by 1 base, with 6 bases between the two germline ends. This CDR3 has 13 residues.

The chain recombines TRBV5-4 with TRBJ2-2, with D maybe TRBD2 (5 bases). Trimming took 4 bases from V and 5 from J, leaving 15 bases between them. The length of the CDR3 is 15 residues. CDR1 and CDR2 from the germline V gene are SGHNT and YYREEE (reference sequence). CDR3: CASSRLAPGTGELFF. For the CDR3, the DNA is TGTGCCAGCAGCCGCCTCGCCCCGGGGACCGGGGAGCTGTTTTTT.

The table lists this clone with a few counts. The chain carries TRBV7-9 and TRBJ1-6; D may be TRBD1 (6 bases). The V end lost 6 bases, the J end lost 7 bases, and 13 bases lay between the germline ends. The CDR3 has 14 amino acids. CDR1 is SEHNR, CDR2 FQNEAQ, per germline (reference sequence). CDR3 coding DNA: TGTGCCAGCAGGGAGGACAGAGGGAATTCACCCCTCCACTTT. Its translation is CASREDRGNSPLHF.

V and J are TRBV4-1 and TRBJ1-2; D remains ambiguous. V lost 4 bases and J lost 0, with 18 bases in between. The CDR3 consists of 17 residues. Germline V lookup: CDR1 MGHRA, CDR2 YSYEKL. Here the CDR3 DNA reads TGCGCCAGCAGCCGGAAACCAACTAACGAGGCTAACTATGGCTACACCTTC. Encoded protein: CASSRKPTNEANYGYTF.

V gene TRBV19 combines with J gene TRBJ1-6; D ambiguous. The germline V and J ends were trimmed by 5 bases and 7 bases, with 18 bases remaining between them. Germline CDR1 LNHDA, CDR2 SQIVND (reference sequence). The CDR3 covers 16 residues. CDR3 in amino acids: CASSLLSKSSNSPLHF. DNA of the CDR3: TGTGCCAGTAGTCTATTGTCCAAGAGCTCAAATTCACCCCTCCACTTT.

This clone was seen once. The chain joins TRBV9 to TRBJ1-1; no firm D call. Looked up from germline, CDR1 is SGDLS and CDR2 is YYNGEE. CDR3 length equals 15 residues. The V and J ends lost 3 bases and 5 bases respectively, with 17 bases between them. The CDR3 loop reads CASSGEGSMRTEAFF. The CDR3, as DNA: TGTGCCAGCAGCGGGGAAGGGAGTATGCGGACTGAAGCTTTCTTT. Drawing the rest from reference TRBV9 and TRBJ1-1, the complete variable domain is DSGVTQTPKHLITATGQRVTLRCSPRSGDLSVYWYQQSLDQGLQFLIQYYNGEERAKGNILERFSAQQFPDLHSELNLSSLELGDSALYFCASSGEGSMRTEAFFGQGTRLTVV.

For the CDR3, the DNA is TGTGCCAGCAGCCCCGGCGGGCGGGGGCTCGCTTGGGCCCAGTACTTC. Translated, it gives CASSPGGRGLAWAQYF. The rearrangement links TRBV4-2 to TRBJ2-5, with D perhaps TRBD2 (7 bases). Trimming took 4 bases from V and 9 from J, leaving 24 bases between them. The CDR3 covers 16 residues. From germline, CDR1 is LGHNA and CDR2 YNFKEQ.

The chain has TRBV7-9 and TRBJ1-1; D ambiguous. Trimming removed 1 base at V and 1 base at J, with 7 bases between. The germline V gene encodes CDR1 SEHNR and CDR2 FQNEAQ (reference sequence). The CDR3 totals 14 residues. The chain's CDR3 is CASSLVGENTEAFF. CDR3 bases: TGTGCCAGCAGCTTAGTGGGAGAGAACACTGAAGCTTTCTTT. Together with reference TRBV7-9 and TRBJ1-1, the CDR3 gives the full variable domain: DTGVSQNPRHKITKRGQNVTFRCDPISEHNRLYWYRQTLGQGPEFLTYFQNEAQLEKSRLLSDRFSAERPKGSFSTLEIQRTEQGDSAMYLCASSLVGENTEAFFGQGTRLTVV.

The V call is TRBV19, the J call TRBJ2-7; unclear D gene. Germline V gives CDR1 LNHDA, CDR2 SQIVND (reference sequence). This CDR3 is 12 amino acids long. V lost 5 bases, J lost 2 bases, and 7 bases lay in between. This chain's CDR3 is CASSPGPYEQYF. In DNA form, the CDR3 reads TGTGCCAGTAGTCCAGGTCCCTACGAGCAGTACTTC.

The CDR3 sequence is CASSLWGTKHEQFF. CDR3 coding DNA: TGTGCCAGCAGCCTCTGGGGCACCAAACATGAGCAGTTCTTC. The chain links TRBV3-1 (or the pseudogene TRBV3-2) to TRBJ2-1; weak D call: TRBD1 (5 bases). CDR1 and CDR2 (germline): LGHDT, YNNKEL (reference sequence). This CDR3 has 14 residues. Trimming removed 4 bases at V and 8 bases at J, with 15 bases between.

The chain carries TRBV11-2 and TRBJ1-3, with unresolved D. Trimming cost V 6 bases and J 0 bases, with 6 bases left between them. Germline V gene sequence: CDR1 SGHAT, CDR2 FQNNGV. The CDR3 totals 13 residues. CDR3 sequence (DNA): TGTGCCAGCAGAGAGATCTCTGGAAACACCATATATTTT. This translates into CASREISGNTIYF.

This chain joins TRBV4-1 and TRBJ2-5; D gene unclear. From germline, CDR1 is MGHRA and CDR2 YSYEKL. Trimming removed 0 bases at V and 4 bases at J, with 12 bases between. The CDR3 covers 15 residues. The CDR3 nucleotides read TGCGCCAGCAGCCAAGATATAAGCGACGGAGAGACCCAGTACTTC. This codes for CASSQDISDGETQYF.

The CDR3 coding sequence is TGTGCCAGCAGTTACGAGAGAAACACCATATATTTT. Translating gives CASSYERNTIYF. The rearrangement joins TRBV6-2 or TRBV6-3 to TRBJ1-3; D unclear. Per germline, CDR1 MNHEY and CDR2 SVGEGT. The CDR3 spans 12 residues. V was cut by 2 bases and J by 5 bases, with 4 bases left in between.

The chain couples TRBV4-1 to TRBJ1-2, with D unresolved. The CDR3 runs 17 residues. Trimming took off 0 bases at V and 2 bases at J, with 16 bases between the two ends. Germline V gives CDR1 MGHRA, CDR2 YSYEKL. The CDR3 protein is CASSQDRRVQSNYGYTF. The CDR3 coding sequence is TGCGCCAGCAGCCAAGATCGTCGAGTACAGTCGAACTATGGCTACACCTTC.

The chain uses TRBV10-3 and TRBJ2-5; 7 bases fit TRBD2. V was clipped by 0 bases and J by 7 bases; unmatched bases: 20. Looked up from germline, CDR1 is ENHRY and CDR2 is SYGVKD. The CDR3 is 19 residues long. CDR3 nucleotides: TGTGCCATCAGTGAGTCCCTGACGGGGGGATTGGGGCCAATGTCGACCCAGTACTTC. Amino acid sequence: CAISESLTGGLGPMSTQYF.

The chain links TRBV7-9 to TRBJ2-1, with D perhaps TRBD1 (6 bases). The CDR3 length is 15 residues. V lost 4 bases and J lost 2, with 12 bases in between. Germline CDR1 SEHNR, CDR2 FQNEAQ (reference sequence). The CDR3 loop is CASSSIRDTYNEQFF. DNA of the CDR3: TGTGCCAGCAGCTCAATCCGGGACACCTACAATGAGCAGTTCTTC.

The chain joins TRBV5-1 to TRBJ1-3; D is possibly TRBD1 (6 bases). The CDR3 covers 14 residues. V gave up 5 bases and J gave up 0 bases, with 9 bases separating them. CDR1 and CDR2 (germline): SGHRS, YFSETQ. CDR3 protein: CASRIQGSGNTIYF. Written as DNA, the CDR3 is TGCGCCAGCAGGATACAGGGCTCTGGAAACACCATATATTTT.

V gene TRBV2 combines with J gene TRBJ2-6; TRBD1 matches at 7 bases. V shed 7 bases, J shed 0 bases, and the junction held 9 bases outside the gene matches. The CDR3 has 17 residues. Germline assignment: CDR1 SNHLY and CDR2 FYNNEI. In nucleotides, the CDR3 is TGTGCCAGCATAAAGGACAGGACTTACTCTGGGGCCAACGTCCTGACTTTC. Protein sequence: CASIKDRTYSGANVLTF.

V gene TRBV15 combines with J gene TRBJ1-1; TRBD1 matches at 9 bases. This CDR3 contains 15 residues. The germline V gene has CDR1 LNHNV and CDR2 YYDKDF (reference sequence). V was pared by 2 bases and J by 5 bases, with 6 bases of the junction left unmatched. CDR3 protein: CATSRTDRGGTEAFF. CDR3 sequence (DNA): TGTGCCACCAGCAGAACAGACAGGGGGGGTACTGAAGCTTTCTTT. Variable domain in full (rest from reference TRBV15 and TRBJ1-1): DAMVIQNPRYQVTQFGKPVTLSCSQTLNHNVMYWYQQKSSQAPKLLFHYYDKDFNNEADTPDNFQSRRPNTSFCFLDIRSPGLGDTAMYLCATSRTDRGGTEAFFGQGTRLTVV.

The chain is built from TRBV6-2 or TRBV6-3 and TRBJ2-5; 7 bases fit TRBD2. Germline assignment: CDR1 MNHEY and CDR2 SVGEGT. Germline trimming cut 6 bases from V and 8 bases from J; bases unmatched to any gene: 21. The CDR3 runs to 17 residues. The CDR3 reads CASSALDERQGGRTQYF. DNA for the CDR3: TGTGCCAGCAGCGCTCTCGACGAACGGCAGGGAGGGAGAACCCAGTACTTC.